A selection of T cell receptor beta chains follows, all from one sample in a study of vaccination and CD4 T cells after COVID-19. In TCRdb, the PCR reads were re-called with MiXCR into one record per CDR3 protein. The sample shows roughly 14,000 distinct CDR3 sequences, about 53% of them seen only once. No cognate antigen is known for these TCRs. The material was CD4+ T cells from blood, cultured in vitro, obtained before SARS-CoV-2 vaccination. These receptors all come from a human donor who had recovered from COVID-19. Both conserved end residues are part of each CDR3. A D gene is named only where the DNA matches it firmly. Not every row has a clone size; where given, it reads once, few, many or a size class.

v_gene	abundance	d_gene	j_gene	CDR3nt	CDR3aa
TRBV20-1	.	.	TRBJ2-2	TGCAGTGCTAGAGCGGCGACTGGGTACGGGGAGCTGTTTTTT	CSARAATGYGELFF
TRBV12-3/TRBV12-4	.	.	TRBJ2-5	TGTGCCAGCAGTTTATCGGAAGAGACCCAGTACTTC	CASSLSEETQYF
TRBV20-1	.	.	TRBJ2-1	TGCAGTGCCCCGACCGCCGGGAACAATGAGCAGTTCTTC	CSAPTAGNNEQFF
TRBV6-1	few	.	TRBJ1-1	TGTGCCAGCAGGGAGAGCATTGCAAACACTGAAGCTTTCTTT	CASRESIANTEAFF
TRBV2	few	TRBD1	TRBJ1-1	TGTGCCAGCAGTGAGACCTCAGGGGGGTCGGCTTTCTTT	CASSETSGGSAFF
TRBV27	.	.	TRBJ2-3	TGTGCCAGCAGTTTATTGAGGGGACAAGATACGCAGTATTTT	CASSLLRGQDTQYF
TRBV27	.	.	TRBJ2-1	TGTGCCAGCAGTTCCGCGGCTAAGCGGCGTTCTTACAATGAACAGTTCTTC	CASSSAAKRRSYNEQFF
TRBV6-1	.	.	TRBJ2-3	TGTGCCAGCAGGCGGGCGGGCGAGAGAAGCACAGATACGCAGTATTTT	CASRRAGERSTDTQYF
TRBV20-1	few	.	TRBJ2-5	TGCAGTGCTAGAGTAAGGGTATGGGAGACCCAGTACTTC	CSARVRVWETQYF
TRBV20-1	.	.	TRBJ2-7	TGCAGTGCTCAATCGGGTCCAACGTACGAGCAGTACTTC	CSAQSGPTYEQYF
TRBV5-6	.	.	TRBJ2-3	TGTGCCAGCAGCTTGCCCGGTATAGGGACGCAGTATTTT	CASSLPGIGTQYF
TRBV7-2	.	.	TRBJ2-1	TGTGCCAGCAGCGGACAGAACCCGCAGTTCTTC	CASSGQNPQFF
TRBV23-1	.	.	TRBJ2-7	.	CASTNQTSMYLCASRQSYEQYF
TRBV9	.	TRBD2	TRBJ2-5	TGTGCCAGCAGCGCAGGTGGCGGGAGTGAGACCCAGTACTTC	CASSAGGGSETQYF
TRBV7-8	few	TRBD1	TRBJ2-2	TGTGCCAGCAGCTTAGCGCGACAGGGTCAAACCGGGGAGCTGTTTTTT	CASSLARQGQTGELFF
TRBV20-1	.	.	TRBJ1-2	TGCAGTGCTCGGGCCCGACGCGGCTACACCTTC	CSARARRGYTF
TRBV20-1	.	.	TRBJ2-5	TGCAGTGTCATCCCCCGGGGAGAGACCCAGTACTTC	CSVIPRGETQYF
TRBV7-2	few	TRBD1	TRBJ1-2	TGTGCCAGCAGCGTCACCGGGACAGGGCTCTATGGCTACACCTTC	CASSVTGTGLYGYTF
TRBV7-3	once	TRBD1	TRBJ1-2	TGTGCCAGCAGCGAATCCGGGACAGGGCGCTTCTATGGCTACACCTTC	CASSESGTGRFYGYTF
TRBV2	few	TRBD1	TRBJ1-6	TGTGCCAGCAGTGTAGGAGGGGGCATTAATTCACCCCTCCACTTT	CASSVGGGINSPLHF
TRBV28	.	.	TRBJ2-7	TGTGCCAGCAGTTTTTTTTCAGTTGGGGTCTACGAGCAGTACTTC	CASSFFSVGVYEQYF
TRBV20-1	few	.	TRBJ2-1	TGCTCCTTAAGCTCCTACAATGAGCAGTTCTTC	CSLSSYNEQFF
TRBV28	.	.	TRBJ1-2	TGTGCCAGCAGTCCTGGACGGCACTATGGCTACACCTTC	CASSPGRHYGYTF
TRBV7-2	few	TRBD2	TRBJ2-2	TGTGCCAGCAGCTGGAGCGGGAGGAACACCGGGGAGCTGTTTTTT	CASSWSGRNTGELFF
TRBV19	.	.	TRBJ1-5	TGTGCCAGTAGTATAACTAATAGCAATCAGCCCCAGCATTTT	CASSITNSNQPQHF
TRBV5-6	large	TRBD2	TRBJ2-5	TGTGCCAGCAGCCCGGGACTAGCGGCACAAGAGACCCAGTACTTC	CASSPGLAAQETQYF
TRBV20-1	.	.	TRBJ1-1	TGCAGTGCTAGATTGGACAGCATGAACACTGAAGCTTTCTTT	CSARLDSMNTEAFF
TRBV7-9	.	.	TRBJ1-4	TGTGCCAGCAGTTCCGACGTTAAACCTAATGAAAAACTGTTTTTT	CASSSDVKPNEKLFF
TRBV7-3	few	TRBD2	TRBJ2-5	TGTGCCAGCAGCCAGACTAGCGGAGCCTGGGAGACCCAGTACTTC	CASSQTSGAWETQYF
TRBV28	.	.	TRBJ1-5	TGTGCCAGCAGTTCGGAAAGCAGGGGTAACAATCAGCCCCAGCATTTT	CASSSESRGNNQPQHF
TRBV7-2	.	TRBD2	TRBJ2-7	TGTGCCAGCAGCTTGTCCGGGCGGGGGTCCTACGAGCAGTACTTC	CASSLSGRGSYEQYF
TRBV6-1	.	.	TRBJ1-4	TGTGCCAGCAGGACGTCAGAGGGGCTCGAAGAAAAACTGTTTTTT	CASRTSEGLEEKLFF
TRBV6-2/TRBV6-3	.	TRBD1	TRBJ1-2	TGTGCCAGCCGAACGATTAGGGGGCACAGCTATGGCTACACCTTC	CASRTIRGHSYGYTF
TRBV15	few	TRBD2	TRBJ2-3	TGTGCCACCAGACAGGGCGGGACTAGCGGGAACACAGATACGCAGTATTTT	CATRQGGTSGNTDTQYF
TRBV7-2	.	TRBD1	TRBJ2-3	TGTGCCAGCAGCTTAGGACAGGGTGTAGATACGCAGTATTTT	CASSLGQGVDTQYF
TRBV7-9	.	.	TRBJ1-6	TGTGCCAGCAGCTCAGTTACAGGGTCTGGTTCACCCCTCCACTTT	CASSSVTGSGSPLHF
TRBV28	.	.	TRBJ1-5	TGTGCCAGCAGTTTATTTGGTTCTTATAGCAATCAGCCCCAGCATTTT	CASSLFGSYSNQPQHF